This T cell receptor beta chain was documented in a study of cytomegalovirus exposure and HLA in healthy donors. CDR1 is MNHEY and CDR2 is SMNVEV in the germline V gene (reference sequence). CDR3 length equals 14 residues. The V and J ends lost 5 bases and 6 bases, in that order; junction bases with no gene match: 10. The PCR contained 60 Vbeta and 13 Jbeta primers. Assay: immunoSEQ multiplex PCR; the TCRdb copy retains only in-frame clones and omits some. The data show 150,000 to 200,000 clones, approximately 67% seen once. About this clone itself: Antigen unknown.

Study-wide results and caveats: HLA restriction was apparent for most CMV-associated TCR beta chains in a later analysis. Confirmation in vitro established that a few CMV-associated chains were specific for CMV antigens. Cytomegalovirus status was reportedly diagnosed by the classifier with high sensitivity and specificity.

Participants comprised healthy donors of bone marrow. The chain uses TRBV27 and TRBJ2-7; the match to TRBD1 covers 7 bases. The sample consisted of PBMCs. This clonotype was sampled from a young woman in good health and CMV-seropositive. In DNA form, the CDR3 reads TGTGCCAGCAGTGTCCGGGACAGTGTGCGCGAGCAGTACTTC. As protein: CASSVRDSVREQYF.